Listed here are 22 T cell receptor beta chains from one sample, sequenced in a study of regulatory T cells in long-lasting Graves disease. Time point meaning: persistent/refractory GD, antithyroid drugs over 5 years with positive TRAb. PBMC RNA was the source of the TCR library. Building of the TCR beta libraries involved iRepertoire HTBI primers and Arm-PCR of CDR3 regions. TCRdb itself ran the multiplex PCR reads through MiXCR, one entry per CDR3 protein. This sample carries 350,000 to 500,000 distinct CDR3 sequences, about 21% of them seen once, and the ten largest clones take roughly an eighth. The source material was peripheral blood mononuclear cells (PBMCs), sampled when the disease was refractory, from a patient treated with antithyroid drugs. The receptors come from a female donor with Graves disease.

Only a few counts were recorded for this clonotype. No conserved phenylalanine or tryptophan ends this CDR3, so it is likely a read error. The chain has TRBV10-3 and TRBJ1-1, with 11 nucleotides matching TRBD1. Unmatched junction bases numbered 3, after V lost 4 bases and J lost 5 bases. The CDR3 extends over 14 amino acids. The germline V gene encodes CDR1 ENHRY and CDR2 SYGVKD. DNA of the CDR3: TGTGCCATCAGTGTGGGGACAGGGGGGACTGAAGCTTTCTCT. Protein product: CAISVGTGGTEAFS.

A few counts support this clonotype. V and J are TRBV20-1 and TRBJ2-7; D is tentatively TRBD1 or TRBD2 (6 bases each). Trimming removed 5 bases from V and 9 bases from J, with 23 bases in between. The V gene's germline CDR1 is DFQATT and CDR2 SNEGSKA (reference sequence). The CDR3 is 14 amino acids. The CDR3 DNA reads as TGCAGTGCTGGCGGGATAGGAATCGGGGGCGGGCAGTACTTC. This translates into CSAGGIGIGGGQYF.

Details on this clonotype: A far larger clone is one nucleotide away, so this likely arose from a read error. This rearrangement joins TRBV12-3 or TRBV12-4 to TRBJ2-2, with D possibly TRBD2 on 5 matching bases. CDR3 size: 11 residues. The CDR3: CASSLAGKLFF. The CDR3 nucleotides read TGTGCCAGCAGTTTAGCCGGGAAGCTGTTTTTT.

The chain joins TRBV4-1 to TRBJ2-7; D perhaps matches TRBD1 (5 bases). The CDR3 spans 15 residues. Trimming shortened V by 0 bases and J by 2 bases, and 11 bases separated the two germline ends. The V gene's germline CDR1 is MGHRA and CDR2 YSYEKL. CDR3 nucleotides: TGCGCCAGCAGCCAAGAACAAGGGGTAACCTACGAGCAGTACTTC. It specifies CASSQEQGVTYEQYF.

This clonotype came up many times. V is TRBV28 and J is TRBJ2-7; D may be TRBD2 (6 bases). Trimming removed 4 bases at V and 3 bases at J, with 25 bases between. Germline assignment: CDR1 MDHEN and CDR2 SYDVKM. The CDR3 covers 18 residues. The CDR3 DNA is TGTGCCAGCAGTTCGCTTAAAGCGGGCCAACGGCGGGGCTACGAGCAGTACTTC. Translating it yields CASSSLKAGQRRGYEQYF. Together with reference TRBV28 and TRBJ2-7, the CDR3 gives the full variable domain: DVKVTQSSRYLVKRTGEKVFLECVQDMDHENMFWYRQDPGLGLRLIYFSYDVKMKEKGDIPEGYSVSREKKERFSLILESASTNQTSMYLCASSSLKAGQRRGYEQYFGPGTRLTVT.

This clonotype was seen only a few times. The chain links TRBV19 to TRBJ2-5; a weak D match, TRBD2 (6 bases). CDR1 is LNHDA, CDR2 SQIVND, per germline (reference sequence). The CDR3 consists of 14 residues. V lost 5 bases and J 5 bases, leaving 15 bases between the germline ends. In nucleotides, the CDR3 is TGTGCCAGTAGTCCGGACTACCCAGGGGAGACCCAGTACTTC. It codes for CASSPDYPGETQYF.

The chain has TRBV5-1 and TRBJ2-7; TRBD1 agrees at 10 bases. The CDR3 has 14 amino acids. CDR1 SGHRS and CDR2 YFSETQ come from the germline V gene. J was trimmed by 6 bases and V by 3 bases; bases with no gene match: 6. DNA of the CDR3: TGCGCCAGCAGCTGGGGACAGGGGAATTCCGAGCAGTACTTC. It translates to CASSWGQGNSEQYF.

This chain uses TRBV15 with TRBJ2-7, with a possible D match to TRBD2 (6 bases). The CDR3 runs 14 residues. CDR1 is LNHNV and CDR2 is YYDKDF in the germline V gene (reference sequence). Trimming cost V 7 bases and J 6 bases, with 19 bases left between them. Here the CDR3 reads CATNKLGRWGEQYF. The CDR3 bases are TGTGCCACCAACAAACTCGGGAGATGGGGCGAGCAGTACTTC. Based on the CDR3 plus reference TRBV15 and TRBJ2-7, the full variable domain is DAMVIQNPRYQVTQFGKPVTLSCSQTLNHNVMYWYQQKSSQAPKLLFHYYDKDFNNEADTPDNFQSRRPNTSFCFLDIRSPGLGDTAMYLCATNKLGRWGEQYFGPGTRLTVT.

This clonotype was observed at least ten times. The junction does not match germline at one end; this may be a read error. The rearrangement uses TRBV20-1 and TRBJ2-7, with D unclear. CDR1 and CDR2 (germline): DFQATT, SNEGSKA (reference sequence). The CDR3 totals 10 residues. CDR3 protein: CSARAYEQYF. The CDR3 coding sequence is TGCAGTGCTCGAGCCTATGAGCAGTACTTC.

This chain links TRBV6-2 or TRBV6-3 with TRBJ2-7; the D gene is possibly TRBD2 (6 bases). The V gene lost 5 bases and the J gene lost 5 bases, with 16 bases spanning the gap. Germline CDR1 MNHEY, CDR2 SVGEGT. This CDR3 region has 14 residues. The CDR3 nucleotides are TGTGCCAGCAGTCCGACGGGAGCCGCCCACGAGCAGTACTTC. Its protein is CASSPTGAAHEQYF.

The chain couples TRBV6-1 to TRBJ2-2; 9 bases map to TRBD2. CDR1 and CDR2 from the germline V gene are MNHNS and SASEGT. This CDR3 contains 15 residues. The V and J ends lost 7 bases and 2 bases, in that order; junction bases with no gene match: 5. The CDR3 loop is CASTIAGANTGELFF. Here the CDR3 DNA reads TGTGCCAGCACAATAGCGGGAGCCAACACCGGGGAGCTGTTTTTT.

This clonotype was observed many times. V and J are TRBV6-9 and TRBJ2-5; possible D gene TRBD2, 6 bases. V lost 3 bases and J 1 base, leaving 15 bases between the germline ends. This CDR3 region has 16 residues. CDR1 is MNHGY, CDR2 SVAAGI, per germline. CDR3 region: CASSYWQGGTQETQYF. DNA of the CDR3: TGTGCCAGCAGTTACTGGCAGGGCGGGACCCAAGAGACCCAGTACTTC.

Remarks on this clonotype: A single base separates this from a much larger clone, so it may be a read error. The chain has TRBV6-1 and TRBJ2-7, with 9 bases matching TRBD1. V lost 2 bases to trimming and J lost 3 bases; unmatched junction nucleotides: 2. This CDR3 has 14 residues. The germline gives CDR1 MNHNS, CDR2 SASEGT. CDR3 loop: CASSESGQGYEQYF. CDR3 DNA: TGTGCCAGCAGTGAATCGGGACAGGGCTACGAGCAGTACTTC.

The gene calls are TRBV7-6 and TRBJ2-7; no clear D. This CDR3 comprises 16 residues. Trimming left V 1 base short and J 0 bases short, with 13 bases between. Germline V gene sequence: CDR1 SGHVS, CDR2 FNYEAQ. The CDR3 reads CASSLGSYQNSYEQYF. CDR3 coding DNA: TGTGCCAGCAGCTTAGGCTCGTACCAAAACTCCTACGAGCAGTACTTC.

The rearrangement joins TRBV29-1 to TRBJ1-2, with D maybe TRBD1 (6 bases). With 5 bases removed from V and 8 bases from J, the gap between germline ends came to 15 bases. Germline V gives CDR1 SQVTM, CDR2 ANQGSEA. This CDR3 has 12 residues. The CDR3 region is CSVSDRNGGYTF. The CDR3 DNA follows: TGCAGCGTTTCAGACAGGAACGGCGGCTACACCTTC.

In its sample, this clonotype was seen many times. The chain is built from TRBV13 and TRBJ2-4; D might be TRBD2 (6 bases). The CDR3 contains 16 residues. V was cut by 3 bases and J by 0 bases, with 12 bases left in between. In germline, CDR1 is PRHDT, CDR2 FYEKMQ (reference sequence). The CDR3 DNA reads TGTGCCAGCAGCTTTAGTGGAGGGCTAGCCAAAAACATTCAGTACTTC. Translation: CASSFSGGLAKNIQYF. The full variable domain, in which reference TRBV13 and TRBJ2-4 provide the parts outside the CDR3, is AAGVIQSPRHLIKEKRETATLKCYPIPRHDTVYWYQQGPGQDPQFLISFYEKMQSDKGSIPDRFSAQQFSDYHSELNMSSLELGDSALYFCASSFSGGLAKNIQYFGAGTRLSVL.

In its sample, this clonotype was seen a few times. J is TRBJ1-4 and V is TRBV5-1; the D gene is possibly TRBD1 (6 bases). Germline values: CDR1 SGHRS, CDR2 YFSETQ. There are 14 residues in the CDR3. V lost 8 bases and J 8 bases, leaving 19 bases between the germline ends. CDR3 protein: CASTEGTLGEKLFF. DNA for the CDR3: TGCGCCAGTACTGAAGGGACACTAGGGGAAAAACTGTTTTTT.

This clonotype was found many times. The CDR3 loop reads CASSEPSGPYEQYF. In nucleotides, the CDR3 is TGTGCCAGCAGTGAACCTAGCGGCCCCTACGAGCAGTACTTC. The genes are TRBV2 and TRBJ2-7, with TRBD2 matching 7 bases. Germline V gene sequence: CDR1 SNHLY, CDR2 FYNNEI. V shed 2 bases, J shed 2 bases, and the junction held 3 bases outside the gene matches. This CDR3 has 14 residues. Supplemented by reference TRBV2 and TRBJ2-7, the full variable domain reads EPEVTQTPSHQVTQMGQEVILRCVPISNHLYFYWYRQILGQKVEFLVSFYNNEISEKSEIFDDQFSVERPDGSNFTLKIRSTKLEDSAMYFCASSEPSGPYEQYFGPGTRLTVT.

This chain links TRBV28 with TRBJ2-7; 14 nucleotides match TRBD2. The CDR3 loop spans 15 amino acids. CDR1 is MDHEN, CDR2 SYDVKM, per germline. V dropped 5 bases and J dropped 6; count of bases not matched to a gene: 6. CDR3 sequence (DNA): TGTGCCAGCAGTGGGACTAGCGGGAGTTCGCGCGAGCAGTACTTC. It translates to CASSGTSGSSREQYF.

As regards this clonotype: Possible read error: a much larger clone is one base away. Because it lacks the conserved phenylalanine or tryptophan at the end, this CDR3 is likely a read error. V is TRBV27 and J is TRBJ1-3, with 8 positions matching TRBD1. V lost 6 bases, J lost 4 bases, and 17 bases stayed unmatched. From germline, CDR1 is MNHEY and CDR2 SMNVEV (reference sequence). The CDR3 consists of 18 residues. CDR3 in amino acids: CASRNNYQGANSGNTIYS. CDR3 DNA: TGTGCCAGCAGGAACAACTACCAGGGGGCGAACTCCGGAAACACCATATATTCT.

The CDR3 region has the DNA TGTGCCAGCAGCCTGCTTCGTAACACAGATACGCAGTATTTT. Translating gives CASSLLRNTDTQYF. This chain uses TRBV28 with TRBJ2-3, with no clear D. The CDR3 is 14 amino acids. Per the germline V gene, CDR1 is MDHEN and CDR2 is SYDVKM. Trimming took off 6 bases at V and 2 bases at J, with 12 bases between the two ends.

This clonotype was counted a single time. A much larger clone lies one base from this, so it may be a read error. The chain employs TRBV2 and TRBJ2-5, with 11 nucleotides matching TRBD1. The ends lost 4 bases at V and 3 bases at J; junction bases unmatched: 7. Germline-derived CDR1 and CDR2 are SNHLY and FYNNEI. CDR3 length: 16 amino acids. CDR3 sequence (DNA): TGTGCCAGCAGTGCAAACGGACAGGGGGCTAAAGAGACCCAGTACTTC. Protein: CASSANGQGAKETQYF.